This TCR beta chain was captured by sequencing in a study of vaccination and CD4 T cells after COVID-19. Study findings and constraints: Convalescent patients had a median 86.3% of post-vaccine SARS-CoV-2-reactive clones that were detected only after vaccination, not before it.

This clonotype was observed a handful of times. Its antigen is unknown. This sample's treatment: roughly 10-day PBMC culture with coronavirus spike peptide pools or control peptides (ViraFEST assay). Trimming pared 4 bases from V and 1 base from J, leaving 12 bases between. The CDR3 runs to 15 residues. CDR1 and CDR2 (germline): KGHDR, SFDVKD. An Oncomine TCR Beta short-read assay was used to sequence the DNA from cultured CD4+ T cells. Extraction of genomic DNA was performed on cultured CD4+ T cells. One entry per CDR3 protein, called by TCRdb with MiXCR from the PCR reads. Found here are about 21,000 distinct CDR3 sequences, under 45% of them singletons; the top ten hold about 19%.

Here the sequenced sample was CD4+ T cells from blood, cultured in vitro, taken before SARS-CoV-2 vaccination. The chain employs TRBV24-1 and TRBJ2-5, with no clear D. The TCR originated in a human donor who received a COVID-19 vaccine. DNA of the CDR3: TGTGCCACCAGTGACCCCGGCCCGGGCCAAGAGACCCAGTACTTC. Translated: CATSDPGPGQETQYF.